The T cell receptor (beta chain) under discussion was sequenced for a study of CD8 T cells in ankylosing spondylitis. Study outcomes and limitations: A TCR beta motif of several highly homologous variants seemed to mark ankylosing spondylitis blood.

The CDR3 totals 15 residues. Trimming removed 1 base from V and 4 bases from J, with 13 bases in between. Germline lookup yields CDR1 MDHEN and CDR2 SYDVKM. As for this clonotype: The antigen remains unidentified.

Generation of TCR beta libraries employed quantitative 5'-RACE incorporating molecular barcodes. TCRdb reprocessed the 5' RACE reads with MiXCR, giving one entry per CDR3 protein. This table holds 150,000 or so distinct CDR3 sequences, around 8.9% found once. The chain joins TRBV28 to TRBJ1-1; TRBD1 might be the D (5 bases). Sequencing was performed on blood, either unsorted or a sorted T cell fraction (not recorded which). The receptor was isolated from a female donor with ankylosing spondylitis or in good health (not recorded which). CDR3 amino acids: CASSLYWGRATEAFF. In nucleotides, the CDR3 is TGTGCCAGCAGTTTATATTGGGGGAGGGCCACTGAAGCTTTCTTT.